These 6 T cell receptor beta chains share one sample of origin, sequenced in a study of somatic mutations in cytotoxic T cells in rheumatoid arthritis. The repertoire was sequenced with immunoSEQ multiplex PCR; TCRdb's copy has only in-frame clones and lacks some. The repertoire holds some 2,400 clones, with around 73% as singletons. Input material: CD8+ T cells sorted from blood. All receptors come from a man between 65 and 80 years old with rheumatoid arthritis.

The chain has TRBV9 and TRBJ1-2, with 12 bases matching TRBD1. This CDR3 has 17 residues. Germline values: CDR1 SGDLS, CDR2 YYNGEE. V lost 3 bases and J lost 6; bases outside the gene matches: 12. CDR3 coding DNA: TGTGCCAGCAGCGCCGGGACAGGGGGCGTAGGGCCTAATGGCTACACCTTC. Translation gives CASSAGTGGVGPNGYTF.

J is TRBJ1-3 and V is TRBV13; no clear D gene. Germline loops: CDR1 PRHDT, CDR2 FYEKMQ (reference sequence). The ends were cut back, 0 bases at V and 0 bases at J, with 6 bases in the middle. This CDR3 is 15 amino acids long. The CDR3 DNA reads as TGTGCCAGCAGCTTAGGTCTCTCCTCTGGAAACACCATATATTTT. It encodes CASSLGLSSGNTIYF.

This rearrangement joins TRBV27 to TRBJ1-5; D perhaps matches TRBD1 (5 bases). V dropped 3 bases and J dropped 9 bases, with 15 bases sitting between them. CDR3 length equals 14 residues. CDR1 is MNHEY, CDR2 SMNVEV, per germline (reference sequence). CDR3 residues: CASSFKGPGGPQHF. The CDR3, as DNA: TGTGCCAGCAGTTTTAAGGGGCCGGGTGGGCCCCAGCATTTT.

The gene calls are TRBV7-9 and TRBJ2-7, with D maybe TRBD2 (5 bases). This CDR3 comprises 14 residues. Germline CDR1 and CDR2: SEHNR and FQNEAQ (reference sequence). V lost 10 bases, J lost 1 base, and 17 bases lay in between. CDR3 region: CATSLERASYEQYF. The CDR3 bases are TGTGCCACCTCTTTAGAGAGGGCGTCCTACGAGCAGTACTTC.

The chain joins TRBV19 to TRBJ2-7, with 12 bases that match TRBD2. This CDR3 is built from 17 residues. V shed 5 bases, J shed 3 bases, and the junction held 11 bases outside the gene matches. Per the germline V gene, CDR1 is LNHDA and CDR2 is SQIVND (reference sequence). The CDR3 loop is CASSLKSLAGGYYEQYF. CDR3 DNA: TGTGCCAGTAGTCTAAAATCACTAGCGGGGGGCTACTACGAGCAGTACTTC.

In its sample, this clone was seen once. The chain carries TRBV18 and TRBJ1-2, with TRBD1 identical over 7 bases. The germline CDR1 and CDR2 sequences are KGHSH and LQKENI. CDR3 length equals 15 residues. V lost 4 bases to trimming and J lost 3 bases; unmatched junction nucleotides: 8. CDR3 DNA: TGTGCCAGCTCACTAGGGACAGTCCAGGACTATGGCTACACCTTC. It codes for CASSLGTVQDYGYTF. Supplemented by reference TRBV18 and TRBJ1-2, the full variable domain reads NAGVMQNPRHLVRRRGQEARLRCSPMKGHSHVYWYRQLPEEGLKFMVYLQKENIIDESGMPKERFSAEFPKEGPSILRIQQVVRGDSAAYFCASSLGTVQDYGYTFGSGTRLTVV.